The 16 T cell receptor beta chains in this list originate from one sample, sequenced in a study of post-analysis software for immune sequencing data (dated by TCRdb to the mid-2010s). Findings and caveats that apply to the study as a whole: Roughly 5 TRBV segments, including TRBV5-6, TRBV5-1 and TRBV20-1, were significantly more frequent in patients than controls.

Library construction relied on PCR. Sequencing was carried out with an Illumina HiSeq 2500. Unique molecular identifiers were incorporated into TCR beta cDNA libraries to reduce PCR and sequencing biases. TCRdb redid the processing of the public reads, applying fastp at Q25 and MiXCR, and retained in-frame beta chains. Under each unique CDR3 protein, matching rows form one entry showing the most common genes and DNA. For this sample there are approximately 400,000 distinct CDR3 sequences; roughly 36% appear just once. Around an eighth of the sample comes from the top ten. No antigens are known for them. The sample comprised blood. All receptors come from a girl between 5 and 17 years old with multiple sclerosis.

Concerning this clonotype itself: One end of the junction is discordant with germline, which a read error may explain. The V gene is TRBV10-2, the J gene TRBJ2-1; TRBD2 aligns across 10 bases. The CDR3 runs to 15 residues. CDR1 WSHSY and CDR2 SAAADI come from the germline V gene. The CDR3 bases are TGCGCCAGCAGCCTTCTAGCGGGGGCCTACAATGAGCAGCTCTTC. This translates into CASSLLAGAYNEQLF.

This chain connects TRBV3-1 to TRBJ1-5; D possibly corresponds to TRBD1 (5 bases). Per the germline V gene, CDR1 is LGHDT and CDR2 is YNNKEL (reference sequence). This CDR3 is built from 13 residues. V gave up 1 base and J gave up 5 bases, with 6 bases separating them. CDR3 loop: CASSQGGDQPQHF. The CDR3 DNA is TGTGCCAGCAGCCAAGGGGGGGATCAGCCCCAGCATTTT.

This clonotype came up a few times. The chain carries TRBV20-1 and TRBJ2-5; 8 bases match TRBD1. The V gene end was trimmed by 8 bases and the J gene end by 2 bases; junction bases not matched to a gene: 4. Per the germline V gene, CDR1 is DFQATT and CDR2 is SNEGSKA (reference sequence). This CDR3 has 12 amino acids. The DNA for the CDR3 is TGCAGTACAAGACAGGGGCAAGAGACCCAGTACTTC. It encodes CSTRQGQETQYF.

The genes are TRBV7-2 and TRBJ2-4; possibly TRBD2 for D (5 bases). V lost 5 bases to trimming and J lost 0 bases, with 11 bases between them. In germline, CDR1 is SGHTA, CDR2 FQGNSA. The CDR3 runs 15 residues. CDR3 residues: CASSPPGGAKNIQYF. The CDR3 bases are TGTGCCAGCAGCCCCCCCGGAGGAGCCAAAAACATTCAGTACTTC.

The chain carries TRBV4-1 and TRBJ2-1; 11 bases map to TRBD2. Per germline, CDR1 MGHRA and CDR2 YSYEKL. The CDR3 is made up of 17 amino acids. Losses at the gene ends were 1 base for V and 4 bases for J; bases not matched to a gene: 6. The DNA for the CDR3 is TGCGCCAGCAGCCAAGCCTCCCGGACTAGCGGGTACAATGAGCAGTTCTTC. Protein sequence: CASSQASRTSGYNEQFF.

This clonotype was seen only a few times. The CDR3 loop is CASSQPLAGVETQYF. The CDR3 bases are TGCGCCAGCAGCCAACCTCTAGCGGGGGTAGAGACCCAGTACTTC. The chain joins TRBV4-1 to TRBJ2-5; 10 bases map to TRBD2. The V gene end was trimmed by 2 bases and the J gene end by 4 bases; junction bases not matched to a gene: 4. The CDR3 extends over 15 amino acids. Germline lookup yields CDR1 MGHRA and CDR2 YSYEKL.

The chain employs TRBV5-1 and TRBJ1-1; D is unresolved. The germline V and J ends were trimmed by 5 bases and 3 bases, with 8 bases remaining between them. The CDR3 extends over 12 amino acids. CDR1 is SGHRS and CDR2 is YFSETQ in the germline V gene. CDR3 sequence reads: CASRNLDTEAFF. CDR3 nucleotide sequence: TGCGCCAGCAGGAACCTGGACACTGAAGCTTTCTTT.

This clonotype showed up just a few times. The chain uses TRBV5-4 and TRBJ2-7, with 11 bases identical to TRBD1. The CDR3 loop spans 14 amino acids. The germline gives CDR1 SGHNT, CDR2 YYREEE (reference sequence). J lost 6 bases, V lost 4 bases, and 6 bases had no gene match. The CDR3 DNA sequence: TGTGCCAGCAGCCCTCGGGACAGGGGGTTCGAGCAGTACTTC. Its translation: CASSPRDRGFEQYF.

To note about this clonotype: This sequence may be a read error, since a much larger clone differs from it by one base. The chain couples TRBV7-9 to TRBJ2-3; 10 bases agree with TRBD2. Germline CDR1 reads SEHNR; CDR2 reads FQNEAQ (reference sequence). CDR3 length: 16 amino acids. The CDR3: CAGSLASGGPLMGQYF. In DNA, the CDR3 is TGTGCCGGCAGCTTAGCTAGCGGGGGCCCTCTGATGGGGCAGTATTTT.

To note about this clonotype: Without the conserved terminal phenylalanine or tryptophan, this CDR3 likely stems from a read error. In DNA form, the CDR3 reads TGTGCCAGCAGCTCAGTTAGCGGGGGTTCCTACAATGAGCAGTTCTTA. Translation gives CASSSVSGGSYNEQFL. The chain couples TRBV7-2 to TRBJ2-1; 9 nucleotides line up with TRBD2. The CDR3 covers 16 residues. Germline V lookup: CDR1 SGHTA, CDR2 FQGNSA. V shed 4 bases and J 1 base; nucleotides not matched to a gene: 5.

This clonotype showed up just once. The CDR3 nucleotides are TGCAGTGCTAGACGGTCAGGGGGGCGCAATCAGCCCCAGCATTTT. This encodes CSARRSGGRNQPQHF. The chain carries TRBV20-1 and TRBJ1-5; 7 bases align to TRBD1. The ends lost 2 bases at V and 2 bases at J; junction bases unmatched: 6. The CDR3 runs 15 residues. From germline, CDR1 is DFQATT and CDR2 SNEGSKA (reference sequence).

This clonotype was seen only once. The rearrangement joins TRBV6-2 or TRBV6-3 to TRBJ1-3, with TRBD1 matching 7 bases. Germline CDR1 is MNHEY and CDR2 is SVGEGT. With V trimmed by 8 bases and J by 0 bases, 4 bases remained unmatched. The CDR3 has 14 residues. CDR3 sequence (DNA): TGTGCCAGCGGGACAGTGAACTCTGGAAACACCATATATTTT. As protein: CASGTVNSGNTIYF.

The rearrangement links TRBV3-1 to TRBJ2-7, with TRBD2 as a possible D gene (5 bases). The CDR3 loop spans 15 amino acids. V was trimmed by 1 base and J by 3 bases, leaving 13 bases between them. The germline V gene has CDR1 LGHDT and CDR2 YNNKEL (reference sequence). CDR3 sequence reads: CASSQVWGAGYEQYF. In DNA form, the CDR3 reads TGTGCCAGCAGCCAAGTATGGGGAGCCGGCTACGAGCAGTACTTC.

This clonotype has more than one count but fewer than ten. The chain's CDR3 is CASSQDRGPRTEAFF. CDR3 coding DNA: TGTGCCAGCAGCCAAGACAGGGGCCCCAGGACTGAAGCTTTCTTT. The chain employs TRBV4-2 and TRBJ1-1; weak D call: TRBD1 (6 bases). CDR1 is LGHNA, CDR2 YNFKEQ, per germline. V was clipped by 0 bases and J by 5 bases, with 13 bases between them. CDR3 length equals 15 residues.

This clonotype showed up just a few times. The rearrangement links TRBV7-9 to TRBJ1-2, with 9 bases lining up with TRBD1. The CDR3 is 15 residues long. Unmatched junction bases numbered 9, after V lost 5 bases and J lost 5 bases. CDR1 is SEHNR and CDR2 is FQNEAQ in the germline V gene (reference sequence). CDR3: CASSLRTGDAYGYTF. In DNA, the CDR3 is TGTGCCAGCAGCCTCCGGACAGGGGACGCATATGGCTACACCTTC.

As concerns this clonotype: One end of the junction is discordant with germline, which a read error may explain. The J gene is TRBJ1-2, the V gene TRBV4-2; tentative D call: TRBD1 (6 bases). Germline V CDR1 and CDR2: LGHNA, YNFKEQ. The CDR3 consists of 14 residues. The CDR3 DNA sequence: TGTACCAGCAGCCGGTCGGGACAACCCACTGGCTACACCTTC. It translates to CTSSRSGQPTGYTF.